This T cell receptor (beta chain) stems from a study of regulatory and conventional T cells in RAG deficiency. General study results and limits: Shorter CDR3s in all patient subsets; >85% Treg-Tconv overlap in Omenn.

Using immunoSEQ multiplex PCR, the repertoire was profiled, and TCRdb retains in-frame clones only, with some absent. Found here are 2,000 to 3,000 clones, 82% of them singletons; the top ten hold less than 6%. The CDR3 runs to 15 residues. This clone is a singleton in its sample. Its antigen is unknown. The junction departs from germline at one end; a sequencing error may be responsible. The sorted conventional CD4+ T cells were CD25-low and CD127-high, with genomic DNA sequenced. The receptor's source is a human donor with RAG deficiency presenting as severe combined immunodeficiency. V is TRBV5-3 and J is TRBJ2-5, with 7 bases aligning to TRBD1. TRBV5-3 is marked as an open reading frame, function uncertain. The sample consisted of CD4+ effector T cells sorted from blood. The CDR3 nucleotides are TGTGCCAGCAGCTTGCGACAGGGCCCCCAAGAGACCCAGTACTTC. Translated, it gives CASSLRQGPQETQYF.